One T cell receptor beta chain is described in this entry. The target of this receptor is not known. Per-base qualities were not stored, and no clone one base away is much larger. From V the trimming removes 5 bases and from J it removes 4 bases, while the gene matches leave 21 bases of the junction unaccounted for. CDR1 and CDR2 are drawn from the germline V gene: SNHLY, FYNNEI. The CDR3 runs 21 amino acids, cysteine and phenylalanine included. The kept DNA is CDR3 alone, 63 bases in frame from the first base. TCRbeta CDR3 regions were amplified from genomic DNA by means of the immunoSEQ Assay, a bias-controlled multiplex PCR. Under the source paper's analysis protocol: The number of nucleated cells in each sample was estimated from the amplification of reference gene primers within the assay. To quantify the absolute abundance of each unique TCRbeta CDR3 rearrangement, sequence reads were collapsed and filtered. For each sample, productive Simpson clonality was calculated by taking the square root of Simpson's diversity index across productive rearrangements. TCRdb mirrors the immuneACCESS table, restricted to in-frame sequences. Some clones are absent from its copies; in checked studies, under half trace to an unresolved V gene, and the reason for the others is unknown. That table supplies the V and J calls and clone size; D and trimming were determined from the DNA. The sample table shows 150,000 to 200,000 clones, and nearly 85% are seen once. The ten largest clones capture over 5% of the sample.

The sample comes from a study of blood T cell repertoires in COVID-19 (TCRdb year 2020). About the study as a whole: Samples from collaborators originated in the United States, Italy and Spain and spanned both the acute and convalescent phases of COVID-19. The sample metadata nearly always contained a de-identified subject ID, COVID-19 status, age in years and sex. The prospective study material was composed of cDNA or gDNA derived from T cells, B-cell-depleted T cells, or PBMCs. Subjects who had been exposed to COVID-19, were actively infected with it, or had recovered from it provided the deeply sampled blood TCRbeta repertoires that made up the dataset. Where available, HLA class I and class II types were obtained from metadata supplied by the sample provider rather than from assay-based typing. The samples were drawn from two sources: the first 160 participants of the ongoing ImmuneRACE study, and 1,000 to 1,500 subjects contributed by 6 global collaborators. The repertoires were made available in a free public database intended to serve as a resource for research on the immune response to SARS-CoV-2.

The research as a whole found: The quantity of clinical and demographic metadata differed by source and by participant and was supplied without curation.

Collaborating institutions collected whole blood in K2EDTA tubes following their own protocols. For TCRbeta analysis, collaborators shipped samples in one of three forms: frozen whole blood, isolated PBMCs, or DNA extracted from either of those sample types. Sample: peripheral blood. This receptor chain uses TRBV2 and TRBJ2-7; 15 central bases correspond to TRBD2. The source is a woman between 25 and 40 years old with acute or convalescent COVID-19. CDR3 region: CASSLGTVSRTSGRAKYEQYF. The bases read TGTGCCAGCAGTTTGGGGACAGTCTCAAGGACTAGCGGGAGGGCAAAATACGAGCAGTACTTC.